Following are 20 T cell receptor beta chains from one sample sequenced in a study of blood T cell repertoires in COVID-19. Using immunoSEQ multiplex PCR, the repertoire was profiled, and TCRdb retains in-frame clones only, with some absent. The sample lists 250,000 or so clones; less than 95% were seen once. The sequencing input was PBMCs or T cells enriched from blood (not recorded which). Receptors were obtained from a man aged 40-49 years who had been exposed to COVID-19.

The chain is built from TRBV9 and TRBJ2-7; 8 bases fit TRBD2. Germline assignment: CDR1 SGDLS and CDR2 YYNGEE. This CDR3 comprises 14 residues. Trimming cost V 4 bases and J 4 bases; bases outside gene matches: 7. The CDR3 bases are TGTGCCAGCAGCACCGGGACTAGAGGTTACGAGCAGTACTTC. It is translated as CASSTGTRGYEQYF.

This clone was counted once. This sequence joins TRBV7-3 and TRBJ2-7, with D perhaps TRBD1 (6 bases). The CDR3 covers 15 residues. Germline loops: CDR1 SGHTA, CDR2 FQGTGA. V gave up 0 bases and J gave up 5 bases, with 14 bases separating them. The CDR3 sequence: CASSLTPQGSNEQYF. DNA of the CDR3: TGTGCCAGCAGCTTAACGCCACAGGGAAGCAACGAGCAGTACTTC.

This chain links TRBV27 with TRBJ1-1; D is uncertain. Germline CDR1 reads MNHEY; CDR2 reads SMNVEV (reference sequence). Trimming pared 5 bases from V and 4 bases from J, leaving 11 bases between. CDR3 length equals 13 residues. CDR3 nucleotides: TGTGCCAGCAGTGTAGGAGGGTTCACTGAAGCTTTCTTT. This sequence encodes CASSVGGFTEAFF.

This clone appeared once. The chain is built from TRBV7-6 and TRBJ2-1, with D possibly matching TRBD2 (6 bases). The CDR3 totals 15 residues. Looked up from germline, CDR1 is SGHVS and CDR2 is FNYEAQ. V was pared by 5 bases and J by 0 bases, with 11 bases between. The CDR3 nucleotides are TGTGCCAGCAGCCGTAGCGGTAGCTCCTACAATGAGCAGTTCTTC. Residues: CASSRSGSSYNEQFF.

The V gene is TRBV27, the J gene TRBJ1-5, with D tentatively TRBD1 (5 bases). Germline V gene lookup returns CDR1 MNHEY and CDR2 SMNVEV (reference sequence). V was cut by 3 bases and J by 0 bases, with 9 bases left in between. CDR3 length equals 15 residues. The CDR3 DNA sequence: TGTGCCAGCAGTTTCGTAGGGGATAGCAATCAGCCCCAGCATTTT. It codes for CASSFVGDSNQPQHF.

The gene calls are TRBV27 and TRBJ2-3, with a tentative D call TRBD2 (5 bases). Germline CDR1 MNHEY, CDR2 SMNVEV (reference sequence). V was shortened by 8 bases and J by 0 bases, with 9 bases between the two germline ends. This CDR3 is built from 13 residues. The CDR3 sequence is CASFGLSTDTQYF. CDR3 DNA: TGTGCCAGCTTTGGACTGAGCACAGATACGCAGTATTTT.

This clone has just a few counts. The rearrangement links TRBV29-1 to TRBJ2-2; 10 positions match TRBD1. Germline V gene sequence: CDR1 SQVTM, CDR2 ANQGSEA. This CDR3 is built from 16 residues. Trimming cost V 6 bases and J 0 bases; bases outside gene matches: 7. The CDR3 DNA sequence: TGCAGCGTGGGACAGGGGTTCCCCTCGAACACCGGGGAGCTGTTTTTT. The encoded protein is CSVGQGFPSNTGELFF.

This chain joins TRBV28 and TRBJ1-2; the D is unclear. This CDR3 region has 14 residues. CDR1 is MDHEN and CDR2 is SYDVKM in the germline V gene. Trimming took 3 bases from V and 4 from J, leaving 12 bases between them. The CDR3 sequence is CASSLNRGSYGYTF. The CDR3 DNA is TGTGCCAGCAGTTTGAACCGAGGGAGCTATGGCTACACCTTC.

This clone has more than one count but fewer than ten. This rearrangement joins TRBV27 to TRBJ2-5; TRBD2 matches 8 bases. The CDR3 runs 14 residues. With 5 bases clipped from V and 5 bases from J, the junction kept 7 bases outside the gene matches. The germline CDR1 and CDR2 sequences are MNHEY and SMNVEV (reference sequence). The CDR3 protein is CASSRPGLEETQYF. In DNA form, the CDR3 reads TGTGCCAGCAGTCGACCGGGACTAGAGGAGACCCAGTACTTC.

This rearrangement joins TRBV18 to TRBJ1-6; 7 nucleotides agree with TRBD1. Germline V gene lookup returns CDR1 KGHSH and CDR2 LQKENI. The length of the CDR3 is 15 residues. The junction had 7 bases not matched to a gene; V was cut back by 2 bases and J by 9 bases. CDR3 in DNA: TGTGCCAGCTCACCAAAGGGACAGCACTCTTCACCCCTCCACTTT. Protein: CASSPKGQHSSPLHF.

The V and J genes are TRBV29-1 and TRBJ2-1; D possibly corresponds to TRBD2 (5 bases). Germline V gene sequence: CDR1 SQVTM, CDR2 ANQGSEA. V shed 6 bases and J shed 6 bases, with 27 bases lying between them. The CDR3 sequence is 17 residues long. The CDR3 sequence: CSVVVPVGETSGNEQFF. Written as DNA, the CDR3 is TGCAGCGTCGTGGTTCCTGTCGGGGAGACGTCGGGCAATGAGCAGTTCTTC.

The chain's CDR3 is CASSQVYSRQSSYNEQFF. The CDR3 bases are TGTGCCAGCAGCCAAGTATATTCCAGGCAAAGCTCCTACAATGAGCAGTTCTTC. The chain links TRBV3-1 (or the pseudogene TRBV3-2) to TRBJ2-1; the D is unclear. The CDR3 extends over 18 amino acids. The V end lost 1 base, the J end lost 0 bases, and 16 bases lay between the germline ends. CDR1 is LGHDT and CDR2 is YNNKEL in the germline V gene (reference sequence).

V is TRBV27 and J is TRBJ2-3, with 14 bases lining up with TRBD2. CDR1 MNHEY and CDR2 SMNVEV come from the germline V gene (reference sequence). The CDR3 spans 15 residues. After removal of 5 bases from V and 5 bases from J, the junction contained 3 bases not matched to a gene. CDR3 nucleotides: TGTGCCAGCAGTGGGACTAGCGGGAGATTAGATACGCAGTATTTT. Translating gives CASSGTSGRLDTQYF.

The chain couples TRBV3-1 (or the pseudogene TRBV3-2) to TRBJ2-7; 9 bases map to TRBD1. V shed 6 bases, J shed 0 bases, and the junction held 6 bases outside the gene matches. CDR3 length equals 15 residues. Germline CDR1 reads LGHDT; CDR2 reads YNNKEL (reference sequence). CDR3 residues: CASRKQGASSYEQYF. CDR3 sequence (DNA): TGTGCCAGCAGGAAACAGGGGGCCAGCTCCTACGAGCAGTACTTC.

This chain links TRBV5-6 with TRBJ2-5; TRBD2 agrees at 9 bases. The CDR3 totals 15 residues. The V segment lost 5 bases and the J segment 4 bases; nucleotides outside the gene matches: 9. CDR1 and CDR2 from the germline V gene are SGHDT and YYEEEE. CDR3 sequence reads: CASSDYSGSGETQYF. The DNA for the CDR3 is TGTGCCAGCAGTGACTATAGCGGGAGCGGAGAGACCCAGTACTTC.

The rearrangement links TRBV28 to TRBJ1-6, with 7 bases matching TRBD1. The CDR3 sequence is 15 residues long. Trimming removed 3 bases from V and 4 bases from J; junction bases left unmatched: 3. The germline V gene has CDR1 MDHEN and CDR2 SYDVKM. The CDR3 DNA sequence: TGTGCCAGCAGTTTCGACAGGGTGTATAATTCACCCCTCCACTTT. Its translation is CASSFDRVYNSPLHF.

The chain recombines TRBV7-2 with TRBJ2-7; possible D gene TRBD2, 6 bases. Trimming removed 4 bases from V and 2 bases from J, with 15 bases in between. CDR1 and CDR2 (germline): SGHTA, FQGNSA. The CDR3 is 15 amino acids. As DNA, the CDR3 is TGTGCCAGCAGCTGGAAGGGGACTGATGCCTACGAGCAGTACTTC. Its protein is CASSWKGTDAYEQYF.

With regard to this clone: The sample has other DNA sequences that encode this CDR3 too. This chain connects TRBV24-1 to TRBJ2-7; 7 bases match TRBD1. Losses at the gene ends were 3 bases for V and 2 bases for J; bases not matched to a gene: 0. The CDR3 is made up of 13 amino acids. Germline-derived CDR1 and CDR2 are KGHDR and SFDVKD. In DNA, the CDR3 is TGTGCCACCAGTGATGGGACAGCCTACGAGCAGTACTTC. Encoded protein: CATSDGTAYEQYF.

The chain links TRBV27 to TRBJ1-2; TRBD1 matches at 8 bases. Germline lookup yields CDR1 MNHEY and CDR2 SMNVEV (reference sequence). V shed 0 bases and J 4 bases; nucleotides not matched to a gene: 7. This CDR3 is built from 16 residues. In DNA, the CDR3 is TGTGCCAGCAGTTTATCGTCCCGACAGGGGCTCTATGGCTACACCTTC. It codes for CASSLSSRQGLYGYTF.

The CDR3 coding sequence is TGTGCCAGCTCACCCCGAGGGGGAGATACGCAGTATTTT. This codes for CASSPRGGDTQYF. This chain uses TRBV18 with TRBJ2-3; a possible D gene is TRBD1 (6 bases). V lost 3 bases to trimming and J lost 5 bases, with 9 bases between them. This CDR3 is 13 amino acids long. The germline gives CDR1 KGHSH, CDR2 LQKENI.